The clone carrying this T cell receptor (beta chain) was seen at least ten times. This specimen belongs to a study of CD8 T cells in ankylosing spondylitis. CDR1 and CDR2 from the germline V gene are SGHRS and YFSETQ. V dropped 4 bases and J dropped 0; count of bases not matched to a gene: 6. The CDR3 consists of 15 residues. TCRdb used MiXCR to reprocess the 5' RACE reads, holding one entry per CDR3 protein. The table lists 210,000 or so distinct CDR3 sequences, around a quarter of them singletons, with more than 6.5% in the top ten. V and J are TRBV5-1 and TRBJ1-1; 7 positions match TRBD1. The TCR originated in a male donor with ankylosing spondylitis or in good health (not recorded which). The sequencing sample was made of blood, either unsorted or a sorted T cell fraction (not recorded which). As DNA, the CDR3 is TGCGCCAGCAGCCCGACAGGGACAATGAACACTGAAGCTTTCTTT. Residues: CASSPTGTMNTEAFF.